These 29 T cell receptor beta chains were all obtained from the same sample, sequenced in a study of blood T cell repertoires in COVID-19 (dated by TCRdb to 2018 to 2021). Library generation was performed with the immunoSEQ multiplex PCR assay. Drawn from immuneACCESS, this table holds only the in-frame rearrangements with V and J called that TCRdb kept. Clones are partly lost; checked studies trace under half to an unresolved V gene and leave the rest unexplained. This sample is represented by approximately 260,000 clones; approximately 87% of them were singletons. About 5% of the sample belongs to the ten largest clones. Specimen: peripheral blood. All receptors come from a man in his 60s who had recovered from COVID-19.

This clone was seen only once. This chain links TRBV7-2 with TRBJ1-5, with D perhaps TRBD1 (5 bases). There are 14 residues in the CDR3. The germline V and J ends were trimmed by 2 bases and 6 bases, with 11 bases remaining between them. In germline, CDR1 is SGHTA, CDR2 FQGNSA. The CDR3 loop is CASSLSPGGQPQHF. The CDR3 bases are TGTGCCAGCAGCTTATCGCCGGGGGGTCAGCCCCAGCATTTT.

The chain employs TRBV30 and TRBJ1-5, with D tentatively TRBD1 (5 bases). Trimming took off 5 bases at V and 0 bases at J, with 14 bases between the two ends. Germline lookup yields CDR1 GTSNPN and CDR2 SVGIG (reference sequence). The CDR3 sequence is 15 residues long. CDR3 sequence reads: CAWGRGDYSNQPQHF. In DNA form, the CDR3 reads TGTGCCTGGGGAAGAGGGGACTATAGCAATCAGCCCCAGCATTTT.

The rearrangement uses TRBV5-1 and TRBJ2-2, with TRBD2 as a possible D gene (5 bases). The CDR3 runs 15 residues. The V end lost 5 bases, the J end lost 2 bases, and 13 bases lay between the germline ends. CDR1 and CDR2 from the germline V gene are SGHRS and YFSETQ. The CDR3 region has the DNA TGCGCCAGCAGAGAGCGGCCAACTAACACCGGGGAGCTGTTTTTT. Translation: CASRERPTNTGELFF. Based on the CDR3 plus reference TRBV5-1 and TRBJ2-2, the full variable domain is KAGVTQTPRYLIKTRGQQVTLSCSPISGHRSVSWYQQTPGQGLQFLFEYFSETQRNKGNFPGRFSGRQFSNSRSEMNVSTLELGDSALYLCASRERPTNTGELFFGEGSRLTVL.

J is TRBJ1-2 and V is TRBV6-5; 7 bases line up with TRBD1. This CDR3 is 15 amino acids long. The germline V gene has CDR1 MNHEY and CDR2 SVGAGI. Losses at the gene ends were 8 bases for V and 4 bases for J; bases not matched to a gene: 13. CDR3 residues: CASHKPRGAAYGYTF. The CDR3 DNA is TGTGCCAGCCATAAACCCAGGGGGGCCGCCTATGGCTACACCTTC.

CDR3 loop: CASRTDRLNNSPLHF. In DNA form, the CDR3 reads TGTGCCAGCAGGACCGACAGGCTTAACAATTCACCCCTCCACTTT. The chain links TRBV6-5 to TRBJ1-6; tentatively, D is TRBD1 (6 bases). CDR1 and CDR2 from the germline V gene are MNHEY and SVGAGI. This CDR3 is built from 15 residues. Trimming cost V 6 bases and J 7 bases, with 16 bases left between them.

CDR3 sequence: CASSFNPTQGGLAGGYEQYF. CDR3 nucleotide sequence: TGTGCCAGCAGTTTTAACCCCACCCAGGGCGGACTAGCGGGGGGCTACGAGCAGTACTTC. The rearrangement joins TRBV28 to TRBJ2-7; 14 bases map to TRBD2. Germline CDR1 is MDHEN and CDR2 is SYDVKM. Trimming cost V 3 bases and J 3 bases; bases outside gene matches: 16. The CDR3 totals 20 residues.

This clone has a handful of counts. The chain links TRBV2 to TRBJ2-7, with 9 bases that match TRBD1. The germline V gene encodes CDR1 SNHLY and CDR2 FYNNEI. The trim removed 6 bases at V and 3 bases at J, leaving 6 bases unmatched. The CDR3 has 14 residues. The CDR3 here is CASRGQGGLYEQYF. The CDR3, as DNA: TGTGCCAGCAGGGGACAGGGAGGACTCTACGAGCAGTACTTC.

CDR3 DNA: TGCGCCAGCAGCAATAGCGGGGGGGCGGCGGGTGAGCAGTTCTTC. Residues: CASSNSGGAAGEQFF. This chain uses TRBV5-1 with TRBJ2-1; TRBD2 aligns across 11 bases. The CDR3 runs to 15 residues. Germline CDR1 reads SGHRS; CDR2 reads YFSETQ. The ends lost 4 bases at V and 9 bases at J; junction bases unmatched: 9.

The chain has TRBV2 and TRBJ2-1; the D is unclear. The ends were cut back, 5 bases at V and 0 bases at J, with 8 bases in the middle. The length of the CDR3 is 14 residues. Germline V gives CDR1 SNHLY, CDR2 FYNNEI. CDR3 bases: TGTGCCAGCAGTAAACTGAGCTCCTACAATGAGCAGTTCTTC. This codes for CASSKLSSYNEQFF.

The gene calls are TRBV7-6 and TRBJ2-1, with 7 nucleotides matching TRBD2. The CDR3 loop spans 18 amino acids. With V trimmed by 0 bases and J by 0 bases, 8 bases remained unmatched. The germline CDR1 and CDR2 sequences are SGHVS and FNYEAQ. The CDR3 nucleotides are TGTGCCAGCAGCTTAGCGGGGGGGGTGTTGGGCTCCTACAATGAGCAGTTCTTC. Its translation is CASSLAGGVLGSYNEQFF.

This chain connects TRBV27 to TRBJ2-7; D is undetermined. CDR1 is MNHEY, CDR2 SMNVEV, per germline (reference sequence). The V end lost 3 bases, the J end lost 3 bases, and 12 bases lay between the germline ends. CDR3 size: 14 residues. In nucleotides, the CDR3 is TGTGCCAGCAGTTTGTGGGCAGGTGACTACGAGCAGTACTTC. Translating gives CASSLWAGDYEQYF.

This clone was picked up one time. This chain connects TRBV12-3 or TRBV12-4 to TRBJ2-5; TRBD1 agrees at 9 bases. Trimming removed 6 bases from V and 4 bases from J; junction bases left unmatched: 3. There are 13 residues in the CDR3. CDR3 protein: CASRRTGVETQYF. In DNA form, the CDR3 reads TGTGCCAGCAGGAGGACAGGGGTAGAGACCCAGTACTTC.

The V and J genes are TRBV3-1 (or the pseudogene TRBV3-2) and TRBJ1-2; 8 bases are a match to TRBD1. The CDR3 covers 14 residues. J gave up 6 bases and V 4 bases, and 7 bases lay outside the gene matches. From germline, CDR1 is LGHDT and CDR2 YNNKEL (reference sequence). CDR3 in amino acids: CASSPWTGFDGYTF. The CDR3 bases are TGTGCCAGCAGCCCCTGGACAGGGTTTGATGGCTACACCTTC.

The chain uses TRBV28 and TRBJ2-2, with 8 bases fitting TRBD1. The CDR3 is 15 residues long. The V and J ends lost 2 bases and 4 bases, in that order; junction bases with no gene match: 3. Germline CDR1 is MDHEN and CDR2 is SYDVKM. As DNA, the CDR3 is TGTGCCAGCAGTTTACAACAGGGGGGCACCGGGGAGCTGTTTTTT. It is translated as CASSLQQGGTGELFF.

CDR3 in amino acids: CASSLTGGFEQYF. Here the CDR3 DNA reads TGCGCCAGCAGCTTGACAGGGGGTTTCGAGCAGTACTTC. The rearrangement joins TRBV5-1 to TRBJ2-7; 8 positions match TRBD1. V shed 1 base, J shed 6 bases, and the junction held 3 bases outside the gene matches. Germline CDR1 is SGHRS and CDR2 is YFSETQ. CDR3 length: 13 residues.

The rearrangement joins TRBV12-3 or TRBV12-4 to TRBJ2-1; 7 bases agree with TRBD2. With 7 bases clipped from V and 4 bases from J, the junction kept 4 bases outside the gene matches. The CDR3 has 13 residues. In DNA, the CDR3 is TGTGCCAGCATTCAGCGGGGATACAATGAGCAGTTCTTC. Amino acid sequence: CASIQRGYNEQFF.

The gene calls are TRBV11-2 and TRBJ2-1, with no clear D. CDR1 is SGHAT, CDR2 FQNNGV, per germline. V dropped 1 base and J dropped 5 bases, with 6 bases sitting between them. The CDR3 sequence is 13 residues long. The CDR3 nucleotides are TGTGCCAGCAGCTTAGGATACAACAATGAGCAGTTCTTC. This encodes CASSLGYNNEQFF.

Points on this clone: Just one base apart from a much larger clone, this may be a read error. J is TRBJ2-7 and V is TRBV18; TRBD2 might be the D (6 bases). From germline, CDR1 is KGHSH and CDR2 LQKENI. Trimming removed 3 bases at V and 5 bases at J, with 8 bases between. CDR3 length: 12 amino acids. CDR3 protein: CASSPGGDEQYF. CDR3 nucleotides: TGTGCCAGCTCACCGGGCGGGGACGAGCAGTACTTC.

V and J are TRBV21-1 and TRBJ1-2; TRBD1, as called in the table, went unchecked against the DNA. TRBV21-1 is tagged as a pseudogene. The CDR3 spans 13 residues. The CDR3 protein is CASSKGGRVGYTF. In DNA form, the CDR3 reads TGTGCCAGCAGCAAAGGAGGCAGGGTCGGCTACACCTTC.

This CDR3 is CATSDLGGTGADTQYF. The CDR3 DNA is TGTGCCACCAGTGATTTGGGGGGGACAGGGGCAGATACGCAGTATTTT. J is TRBJ2-3 and V is TRBV24-1, with 10 nucleotides matching TRBD1. CDR3 length: 16 amino acids. Germline V gene data show CDR1 as KGHDR and CDR2 as SFDVKD. The V segment lost 0 bases and the J segment 4 bases; nucleotides outside the gene matches: 3.

The chain carries TRBV9 and TRBJ2-1; 10 bases map to TRBD2. This CDR3 has 17 residues. The J segment lost 10 bases and the V segment lost 0 bases, leaving 13 bases of the junction unmatched. CDR1 SGDLS and CDR2 YYNGEE come from the germline V gene. The CDR3 protein is CASSVVSGLAGAGEQFF. The CDR3 region has the DNA TGTGCCAGCAGCGTAGTTTCTGGGCTAGCGGGAGCTGGGGAGCAGTTCTTC.

The chain is built from TRBV7-2 and TRBJ2-5; 7 nucleotides agree with TRBD1. After removal of 0 bases from V and 5 bases from J, the junction contained 9 bases not matched to a gene. The CDR3 sequence is 16 residues long. Germline V CDR1 and CDR2: SGHTA, FQGNSA. CDR3 protein: CASSLAGWTGGETQYF. The CDR3 nucleotides are TGTGCCAGCAGCTTAGCGGGTTGGACAGGAGGCGAGACCCAGTACTTC.

The chain uses TRBV6-1 and TRBJ2-3; 11 bases line up with TRBD1. With 4 bases clipped from V and 9 bases from J, the junction kept 12 bases outside the gene matches. CDR1 is MNHNS, CDR2 SASEGT, per germline. This CDR3 is 16 amino acids long. CDR3 protein: CASSGGQGALAGTQYF. The DNA for the CDR3 is TGTGCCAGCAGTGGAGGACAGGGGGCTCTAGCCGGAACGCAGTATTTT.

The CDR3 DNA reads TGTGCCAGCAGGGAAATTCTAGCGGGGGGGCCTGACACCGGGGAGCTGTTTTTT. Translation gives CASREILAGGPDTGELFF. The genes are TRBV6-1 and TRBJ2-2; 12 bases align to TRBD2. Germline-derived CDR1 and CDR2 are MNHNS and SASEGT. The CDR3 runs 18 residues. V shed 6 bases, J shed 3 bases, and the junction held 11 bases outside the gene matches.

The chain combines TRBV4-2 with TRBJ2-1; 11 bases map to TRBD1. With 3 bases clipped from V and 4 bases from J, the junction kept 20 bases outside the gene matches. The CDR3 has 21 residues. CDR1 is LGHNA and CDR2 is YNFKEQ in the germline V gene. CDR3 sequence reads: CASSHPQDRGRSSGTYNEQFF. CDR3 nucleotide sequence: TGTGCCAGCAGCCACCCACAGGACAGGGGGCGTAGTAGCGGGACATACAATGAGCAGTTCTTC.

This chain connects TRBV3-1 (or the pseudogene TRBV3-2) to TRBJ1-2, with D tentatively TRBD1 (5 bases). V lost 2 bases and J 11 bases, leaving 15 bases between the germline ends. Germline V CDR1 and CDR2: LGHDT, YNNKEL (reference sequence). This CDR3 is built from 13 residues. CDR3 loop: CASSQLGDREYTF. Written as DNA, the CDR3 is TGTGCCAGCAGCCAACTCGGTGACAGAGAATACACCTTC.

V is TRBV5-1 and J is TRBJ2-7, with 7 bases aligning to TRBD1. The length of the CDR3 is 15 residues. CDR1 SGHRS and CDR2 YFSETQ come from the germline V gene. V gave up 1 base and J gave up 11 bases; unmatched junction bases: 15. The DNA for the CDR3 is TGCGCCAGCAGCTTGACAGGGGCCACTAGAGGATTTGAGTACTTC. This translates into CASSLTGATRGFEYF.

This clone was seen a handful of times. The chain carries TRBV2 and TRBJ1-2, with D unresolved. Trimming left V 2 bases short and J 9 bases short, with 10 bases between. CDR3 length: 12 residues. Germline values: CDR1 SNHLY, CDR2 FYNNEI. The CDR3 nucleotides read TGTGCCAGCAGTGAAACATGGGAGAGCTACACCTTC. This codes for CASSETWESYTF.

The chain has TRBV7-2 and TRBJ1-3; D is ambiguous. Germline CDR1 reads SGHTA; CDR2 reads FQGNSA. V lost 1 base and J 4 bases, leaving 11 bases between the germline ends. The CDR3 extends over 15 amino acids. The CDR3 DNA sequence: TGTGCCAGCAGCTTAGTGTCAGGAACGGGAAACACCATATATTTT. Protein sequence: CASSLVSGTGNTIYF.